This TCR beta chain comes out of a study of CXCR3-negative and CXCR3-positive naive CD8 T cells. The CDR3 runs to 16 residues. CDR1 LGHDT and CDR2 YNNKEL come from the germline V gene (reference sequence). Concerning this clonotype: What it binds is unknown.

The study's findings and limits: For memory CD8+ cells diversity was much lower, but both naive subsets had comparably high diversity. Similar levels of surface CD5 were seen between naive subsets; TCR strength was inferred from TRB CDR3 properties.

The TRB libraries of cDNA were built by UMI-labeled 5' RACE. TCRdb re-called the 5' RACE reads; one entry per CDR3 protein, DNA not given. Listed are 3,000 to 4,000 distinct CDR3 sequences; 2.2% falls within the top ten. V is TRBV3-1 and J is TRBJ2-3; TCRdb indicates TRBD2, and absent DNA this call remains unverified. This receptor was taken from a human donor in good health. Some clones in this sample may be carry-over from other donors' samples. Sequenced material: naive CXCR3- CD8+ T cells from blood. Stated subset: CD45RO-CCR7+CD27+CD95- naive CD8+ T cells lacking CXCR3 (TNR3-). The CDR3 is CASQSGLAGPTDTQYF.